The present TCR beta chain was sequenced within a study of blood T cell repertoires in COVID-19. Whole-study context: COVID-19 samples, acute and convalescent, were from the United States, Italy and Spain. The analysed material was cDNA or gDNA that came from T cells, B-cell-depleted T cells, or PBMCs.

As processed by the authors: Estimation of nucleated cell counts relied on the amplification of reference gene primers. The method was immunoSEQ multiplex PCR; TCRdb's version includes in-frame clones alone and lacks a portion of them. V, J and clone size are those of that table, while D and trimming were read from the DNA. The sample records 250,000 to 300,000 clones, 88% being singletons. This clone was recorded once. Germline values: CDR1 MNHEY, CDR2 SMNVEV (reference sequence). The CDR3 covers 16 residues. V shed 5 bases, J shed 1 base, and the junction held 6 bases outside the gene matches. The chain recombines TRBV27 with TRBJ2-5; 11 nucleotides agree with TRBD2. Sequenced material: peripheral blood. The receptor's source is a woman in her 30s with acute or convalescent COVID-19. CDR3 region: CASSLTSGRLQETQYF. For the CDR3, the DNA is TGTGCCAGCAGTCTAACTAGCGGGAGACTCCAAGAGACCCAGTACTTC.